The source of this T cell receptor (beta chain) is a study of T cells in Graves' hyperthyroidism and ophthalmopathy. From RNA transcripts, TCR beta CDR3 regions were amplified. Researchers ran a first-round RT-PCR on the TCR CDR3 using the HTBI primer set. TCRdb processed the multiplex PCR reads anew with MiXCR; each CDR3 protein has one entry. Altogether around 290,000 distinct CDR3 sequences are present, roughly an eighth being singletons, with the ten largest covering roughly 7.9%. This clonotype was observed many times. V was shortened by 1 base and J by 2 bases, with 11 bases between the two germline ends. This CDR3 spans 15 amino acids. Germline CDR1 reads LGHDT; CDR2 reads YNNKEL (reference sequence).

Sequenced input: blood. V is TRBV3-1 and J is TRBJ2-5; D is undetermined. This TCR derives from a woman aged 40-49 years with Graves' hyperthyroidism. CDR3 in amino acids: CASSQAGVTQETQYF. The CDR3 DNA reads TGTGCCAGCAGCCAAGCGGGTGTGACACAAGAGACCCAGTACTTC.